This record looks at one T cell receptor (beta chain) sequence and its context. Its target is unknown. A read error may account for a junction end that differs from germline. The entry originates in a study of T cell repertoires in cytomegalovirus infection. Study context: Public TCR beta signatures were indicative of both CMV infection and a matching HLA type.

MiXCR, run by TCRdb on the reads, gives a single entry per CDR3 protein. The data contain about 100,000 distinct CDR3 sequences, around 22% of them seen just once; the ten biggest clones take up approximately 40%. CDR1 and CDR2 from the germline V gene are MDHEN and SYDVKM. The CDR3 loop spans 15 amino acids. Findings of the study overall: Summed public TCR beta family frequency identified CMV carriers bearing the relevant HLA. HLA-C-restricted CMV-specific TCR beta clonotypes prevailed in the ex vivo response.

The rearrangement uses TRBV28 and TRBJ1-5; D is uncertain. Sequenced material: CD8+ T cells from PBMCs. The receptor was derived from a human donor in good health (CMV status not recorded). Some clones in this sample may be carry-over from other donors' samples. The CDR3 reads CVSSHPGRELQPQHF. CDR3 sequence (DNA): TGTGTCAGCAGTCACCCGGGAAGGGAACTTCAGCCCCAGCATTTT.